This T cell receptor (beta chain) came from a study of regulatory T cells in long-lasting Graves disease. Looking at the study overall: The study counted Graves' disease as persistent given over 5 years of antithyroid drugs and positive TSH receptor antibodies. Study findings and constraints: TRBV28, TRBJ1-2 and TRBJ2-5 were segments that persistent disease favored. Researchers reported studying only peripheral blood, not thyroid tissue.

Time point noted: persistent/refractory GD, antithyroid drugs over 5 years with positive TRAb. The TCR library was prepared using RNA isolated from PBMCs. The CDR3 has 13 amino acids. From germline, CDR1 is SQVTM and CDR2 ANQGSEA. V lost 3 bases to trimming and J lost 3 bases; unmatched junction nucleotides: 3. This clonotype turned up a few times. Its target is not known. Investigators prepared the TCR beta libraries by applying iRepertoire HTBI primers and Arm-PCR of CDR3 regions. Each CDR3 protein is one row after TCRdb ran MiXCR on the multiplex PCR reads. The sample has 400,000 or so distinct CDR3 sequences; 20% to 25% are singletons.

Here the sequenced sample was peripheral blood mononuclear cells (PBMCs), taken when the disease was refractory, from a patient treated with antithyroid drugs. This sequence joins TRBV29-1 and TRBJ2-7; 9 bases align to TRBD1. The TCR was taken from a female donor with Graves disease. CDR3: CSVESTGGYEQYF. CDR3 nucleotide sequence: TGCAGCGTTGAGTCGACAGGGGGCTACGAGCAGTACTTC.